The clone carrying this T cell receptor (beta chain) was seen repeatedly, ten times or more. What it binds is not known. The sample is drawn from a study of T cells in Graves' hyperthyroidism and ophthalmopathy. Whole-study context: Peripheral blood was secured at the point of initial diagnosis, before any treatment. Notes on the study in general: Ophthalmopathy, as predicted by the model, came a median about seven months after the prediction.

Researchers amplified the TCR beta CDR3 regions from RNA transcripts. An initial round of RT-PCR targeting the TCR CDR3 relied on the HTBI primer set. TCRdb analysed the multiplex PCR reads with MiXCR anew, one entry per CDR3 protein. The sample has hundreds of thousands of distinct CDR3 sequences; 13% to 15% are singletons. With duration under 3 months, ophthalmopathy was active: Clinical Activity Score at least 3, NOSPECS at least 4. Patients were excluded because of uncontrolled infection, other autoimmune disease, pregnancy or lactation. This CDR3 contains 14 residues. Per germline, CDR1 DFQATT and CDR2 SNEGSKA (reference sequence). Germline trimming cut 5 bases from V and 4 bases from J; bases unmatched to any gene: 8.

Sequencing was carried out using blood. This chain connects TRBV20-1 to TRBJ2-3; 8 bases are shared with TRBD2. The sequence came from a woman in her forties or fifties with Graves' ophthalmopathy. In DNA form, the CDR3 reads TGCAGTGCTTTGAGCGGGAGTAGTTCAGATACGCAGTATTTT. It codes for CSALSGSSSDTQYF.